Listed below are T cell receptor beta chains from one sample, sequenced in a study of cytomegalovirus exposure and HLA in healthy donors. Profiled with immunoSEQ multiplex PCR; TCRdb holds only in-frame clones, not every one. The profile shows fewer than 120,000 clones, 70% to 90% of them singletons. Sequenced input: PBMCs. The receptor set was obtained from a woman aged 30 to 39 in good health and CMV-seropositive. The CDR3 runs from the conserved cysteine through the conserved F or W. Each record gives: clone size, V gene, D gene, J gene, CDR3 DNA, CDR3 protein. D genes are given only for firm matches. Part of the rows lack a size; the others show once, few, many or a class for expanded clones.

clone_size: -; v_call: TRBV27; d_call: TRBD2; j_call: TRBJ2-3; cdr3_nt: TGTGCCAGCAGCCCTACTCCGGGACTAGCGGTCACAGATACGCAGTATTTT; cdr3_aa: CASSPTPGLAVTDTQYF
clone_size: -; v_call: TRBV9; d_call: -; j_call: TRBJ2-1; cdr3_nt: TGTGCCAGCAGCGAAACCAGGGTCGGTGAGCAGTTCTTC; cdr3_aa: CASSETRVGEQFF
clone_size: -; v_call: TRBV7-2; d_call: TRBD1; j_call: TRBJ2-1; cdr3_nt: TGTGCCAGCAGCTCCGAAGGGGGCAGGGACTACAATGAGCAGTTCTTC; cdr3_aa: CASSSEGGRDYNEQFF
clone_size: -; v_call: TRBV25-1; d_call: TRBD2; j_call: TRBJ2-7; cdr3_nt: TGTGCCAGCAGTGACCCCGGGCGGGGGGCGACCTACGAGCAGTACTTC; cdr3_aa: CASSDPGRGATYEQYF
clone_size: -; v_call: TRBV30; d_call: -; j_call: TRBJ2-3; cdr3_nt: TGTGCCTGGAGTGTCGAGAGTAGCGTCACAGATACGCAGTATTTT; cdr3_aa: CAWSVESSVTDTQYF
clone_size: -; v_call: TRBV11-1; d_call: -; j_call: TRBJ2-7; cdr3_nt: TGTGCCAGCAGCCCCCGGGACTTAAGCCACGAGCAGTACTTC; cdr3_aa: CASSPRDLSHEQYF
clone_size: -; v_call: TRBV6-1; d_call: TRBD1; j_call: TRBJ2-7; cdr3_nt: TGTGCCAGCAGTGCCTCCGGGACAGCCTCCTACGAGCAGTACTTC; cdr3_aa: CASSASGTASYEQYF
clone_size: -; v_call: TRBV15; d_call: -; j_call: TRBJ1-4; cdr3_nt: TGTGCCACCAGCAGAGTGCGCAGGTCTAATGAAAAACTGTTTTTT; cdr3_aa: CATSRVRRSNEKLFF
clone_size: -; v_call: TRBV7-9; d_call: TRBD2; j_call: TRBJ2-7; cdr3_nt: TGTGCCAGCAGCTTTAGCGGGAGTCCCTACGAGCAGTACTTC; cdr3_aa: CASSFSGSPYEQYF
clone_size: -; v_call: TRBV18; d_call: TRBD1; j_call: TRBJ1-1; cdr3_nt: TGTGCCAGCTCACGACAGGGAAACACTGAAGCTTTCTTT; cdr3_aa: CASSRQGNTEAFF
clone_size: -; v_call: TRBV2; d_call: TRBD1; j_call: TRBJ1-3; cdr3_nt: TGTGCCAGCAGTTCCGGGACAGCTGGAAACACCATATATTTT; cdr3_aa: CASSSGTAGNTIYF
clone_size: few; v_call: TRBV18; d_call: -; j_call: TRBJ1-2; cdr3_nt: TGTGCCAGCTCACCCCAGGGAGGGGACTATGGCTACACCTTC; cdr3_aa: CASSPQGGDYGYTF
clone_size: few; v_call: TRBV10-1; d_call: -; j_call: TRBJ2-2; cdr3_nt: TGCGCCAGCAGTGACCGAGTCGACACCGGGGAGCTGTTTTTT; cdr3_aa: CASSDRVDTGELFF
clone_size: -; v_call: TRBV2; d_call: -; j_call: TRBJ2-2; cdr3_nt: TGTGCCAGCACTCTGGAGATGAACACCGGGGAGCTGTTTTTT; cdr3_aa: CASTLEMNTGELFF
clone_size: -; v_call: TRBV5-4; d_call: TRBD1; j_call: TRBJ2-7; cdr3_nt: TGTGCCAGCAGCGGCCGCGACAGGGGCACCTACGAGCAGTACTTC; cdr3_aa: CASSGRDRGTYEQYF
clone_size: -; v_call: TRBV30; d_call: -; j_call: TRBJ2-1; cdr3_nt: TGTGCCTGGAGGGAGAGCTCCTACAATGAGCAGTTCTTC; cdr3_aa: CAWRESSYNEQFF
clone_size: -; v_call: TRBV7-2; d_call: -; j_call: TRBJ1-4; cdr3_nt: TGTGCCAGCAGCCCTGGCCAAACGCTTAATGAAAAACTGTTTTTT; cdr3_aa: CASSPGQTLNEKLFF
clone_size: -; v_call: TRBV11-3; d_call: -; j_call: TRBJ2-2; cdr3_nt: TGTGCCAGCAGCTTAGAGGTCCAGACAAACACCGGGGAGCTGTTTTTT; cdr3_aa: CASSLEVQTNTGELFF
clone_size: -; v_call: TRBV10-3; d_call: -; j_call: TRBJ2-7; cdr3_nt: TGTGCCATCAGAGCCGACAGCTACGAGCAGTACTTC; cdr3_aa: CAIRADSYEQYF
clone_size: -; v_call: TRBV15; d_call: TRBD2; j_call: TRBJ2-1; cdr3_nt: TGTGCCACCAGCCTCGGACTAGTATCGGTCAATGAGCAGTTCTTC; cdr3_aa: CATSLGLVSVNEQFF
clone_size: once; v_call: TRBV27; d_call: TRBD2; j_call: TRBJ2-1; cdr3_nt: TGTGCCAGCAGTGCACCGGGACTAGCGGTTGGTGAGCAGTTCTTC; cdr3_aa: CASSAPGLAVGEQFF
clone_size: once; v_call: TRBV9; d_call: TRBD1; j_call: TRBJ1-6; cdr3_nt: TGTGCCAGCAGCGTGGACGGGACAGGGGAGTCACCCCTCCACTTT; cdr3_aa: CASSVDGTGESPLHF
clone_size: -; v_call: TRBV5-4; d_call: -; j_call: TRBJ2-1; cdr3_nt: TGTGCCAGCAGCTTGGCCTCCCCAGCGCCGTACAATGAGCAGTTCTTC; cdr3_aa: CASSLASPAPYNEQFF
clone_size: -; v_call: TRBV6-6; d_call: TRBD1; j_call: TRBJ1-2; cdr3_nt: TGTGCCAGCAGTCCGCGGGACAGGGAAGGCTACACCTTC; cdr3_aa: CASSPRDREGYTF
clone_size: -; v_call: TRBV15; d_call: TRBD2; j_call: TRBJ2-5; cdr3_nt: TGTGCCACCAGCAGAGGGACTAGGGATCTGGAGACCCAGTACTTC; cdr3_aa: CATSRGTRDLETQYF
clone_size: -; v_call: TRBV11-1; d_call: -; j_call: TRBJ2-7; cdr3_nt: TGTGCCAGCAGCCCACGAGGCGGAGTCCTGGAGCAGTACTTC; cdr3_aa: CASSPRGGVLEQYF
clone_size: once; v_call: TRBV7-9; d_call: -; j_call: TRBJ2-1; cdr3_nt: TGTGCCAGCACCGAGCGGTCCTACAATGAGCAGTTCTTC; cdr3_aa: CASTERSYNEQFF
clone_size: -; v_call: TRBV7-3; d_call: TRBD1; j_call: TRBJ2-2; cdr3_nt: TGTGCCAGCAGCCACCAGGACAGGGGGCAATTTAACACCGGGGAGCTGTTTTTT; cdr3_aa: CASSHQDRGQFNTGELFF
clone_size: -; v_call: TRBV13; d_call: -; j_call: TRBJ1-1; cdr3_nt: TGTGCCAGCAGCGACCGGGTGGAAGCTTTCTTT; cdr3_aa: CASSDRVEAFF
clone_size: -; v_call: TRBV19; d_call: TRBD1; j_call: TRBJ1-2; cdr3_nt: TGTGCCAGTAGTATAGTCGCGACAGGGGTTGGCTACACCTTC; cdr3_aa: CASSIVATGVGYTF
clone_size: -; v_call: TRBV5-4; d_call: TRBD2; j_call: TRBJ2-2; cdr3_nt: TGTGCCAGCAGTTCCAAAAGCGGGAGAGCCGGGGAGCTGTTTTTT; cdr3_aa: CASSSKSGRAGELFF
clone_size: -; v_call: TRBV18; d_call: -; j_call: TRBJ1-2; cdr3_nt: TGTGCCAGCTCACCGCCGGGTCGGGGCTACACCTTC; cdr3_aa: CASSPPGRGYTF
clone_size: -; v_call: TRBV2; d_call: -; j_call: TRBJ2-7; cdr3_nt: TGTGCCAGTGGGTCTAGGAGTCCCTACGAGCAGTACTTC; cdr3_aa: CASGSRSPYEQYF
clone_size: -; v_call: TRBV27; d_call: -; j_call: TRBJ2-7; cdr3_nt: TGTGCCAGCAGCCCACCGAGGGTCGCAAGCTCCTACGAGCAGTACTTC; cdr3_aa: CASSPPRVASSYEQYF
clone_size: -; v_call: TRBV7-2; d_call: -; j_call: TRBJ2-2; cdr3_nt: TGTGCCAGCAGCTTAGCGGGCAGGTGGGACACCGGGGAGCTGTTTTTT; cdr3_aa: CASSLAGRWDTGELFF
clone_size: -; v_call: TRBV27; d_call: -; j_call: TRBJ1-1; cdr3_nt: TGTGCCAGCAGTTTCAGGGAGAGGGGGACTGAAGCTTTCTTT; cdr3_aa: CASSFRERGTEAFF
clone_size: -; v_call: TRBV5-4; d_call: TRBD2; j_call: TRBJ2-3; cdr3_nt: TGTGCCAGCAGCGCGCGCCTGGGACTAGCCAGCACAGATACGCAGTATTTT; cdr3_aa: CASSARLGLASTDTQYF
clone_size: -; v_call: TRBV28; d_call: -; j_call: TRBJ1-2; cdr3_nt: TGTGCCAGCAGTTTATCAGGGGAGGGCTATGGCTACACCTTC; cdr3_aa: CASSLSGEGYGYTF
clone_size: -; v_call: TRBV7-8; d_call: TRBD1; j_call: TRBJ2-1; cdr3_nt: TGTGCCAGCAGCGCCCCTTTCCCGGGACAGGGAACTGGTGAGCAGTTCTTC; cdr3_aa: CASSAPFPGQGTGEQFF
clone_size: few; v_call: TRBV4-1; d_call: -; j_call: TRBJ2-7; cdr3_nt: TGCGCCAGCAGCCAAGGTCCAGGGCCCAACTACGAGCAGTACTTC; cdr3_aa: CASSQGPGPNYEQYF
clone_size: few; v_call: TRBV28; d_call: -; j_call: TRBJ2-7; cdr3_nt: TGTGCCAGCAGTTTGGGCACATTCGAGCAGTACTTC; cdr3_aa: CASSLGTFEQYF
clone_size: -; v_call: TRBV21-1; d_call: -; j_call: TRBJ1-1; cdr3_nt: TGTGCCAGCACCGCTCCGTTGGGGGCGAGGGGTAGCACTGAAGCTTTCTTT; cdr3_aa: CASTAPLGARGSTEAFF
clone_size: -; v_call: TRBV4-3; d_call: -; j_call: TRBJ2-3; cdr3_nt: TGCGCCAGCAGCCAAGATTTGGGCGTATCCACAGATACGCAGTATTTT; cdr3_aa: CASSQDLGVSTDTQYF
clone_size: -; v_call: TRBV11-2; d_call: -; j_call: TRBJ2-4; cdr3_nt: TGTGCCAGCAGCCCCCAACCGGTCGCGGGTTGGGGCAAAAACATTCAGTACTTC; cdr3_aa: CASSPQPVAGWGKNIQYF
clone_size: -; v_call: TRBV14; d_call: -; j_call: TRBJ1-6; cdr3_nt: TGTGCCAGCAGCCAAAATAAGGGGTATTATAATTCACCCCTCCACTTT; cdr3_aa: CASSQNKGYYNSPLHF